The 31 T cell receptor beta chains below come from one sample, sequenced in a study of T cell repertoires in cytomegalovirus infection. TCRdb recomputed calls from the reads with MiXCR, one row per CDR3 protein. This table holds 150,000 or so distinct CDR3 sequences, roughly 18% found once. Sample: CD8+ T cells from PBMCs. The receptors were gathered from a human donor in good health (CMV status not recorded). Some clones in this sample may be carry-over from other donors' samples.

This clonotype has more than one count but fewer than ten. The rearrangement uses TRBV6-6 and TRBJ1-4; 9 nucleotides align to TRBD1. There are 13 residues in the CDR3. V lost 6 bases, J lost 7 bases, and 3 bases stayed unmatched. Germline values: CDR1 MNHNY, CDR2 SVGAGI (reference sequence). The CDR3 DNA is TGTGCCAGCAGCCGGGACAGGGCTGAAAAACTGTTTTTT. Its protein is CASSRDRAEKLFF.

The V and J genes are TRBV7-9 and TRBJ2-1; 9 positions match TRBD1. Germline-derived CDR1 and CDR2 are SEHNR and FQNEAQ (reference sequence). This CDR3 is 17 amino acids long. V gave up 4 bases and J gave up 6 bases; unmatched junction bases: 13. The DNA for the CDR3 is TGTGCCAGCAGCTCGCCGGGACAGGGACGTCACCCCAATGAGCAGTTCTTC. Protein product: CASSSPGQGRHPNEQFF.

This clonotype showed up many times. This chain links TRBV12-3 or TRBV12-4 with TRBJ2-7; possible D gene TRBD1, 6 bases. The ends were cut back, 5 bases at V and 5 bases at J, with 19 bases in the middle. This CDR3 region has 15 residues. The CDR3 loop is CASSPFGDIDDEQYF. The CDR3 DNA is TGTGCCAGCAGTCCATTTGGGGACATAGACGACGAGCAGTACTTC.

This clonotype turned up a few times. The chain couples TRBV10-3 to TRBJ2-1; a possible D gene is TRBD2 (5 bases). CDR1 and CDR2 (germline): ENHRY, SYGVKD. V lost 2 bases and J lost 2, with 13 bases in between. The CDR3 totals 16 residues. CDR3: CAISESLSGAYNEQFF. The DNA of the CDR3 is TGTGCCATCAGTGAGAGCTTAAGCGGTGCCTACAATGAGCAGTTCTTC.

The gene calls are TRBV7-2 and TRBJ1-1; possible D gene TRBD1, 5 bases. In germline, CDR1 is SGHTA, CDR2 FQGNSA. V was trimmed by 2 bases and J by 1 base, leaving 14 bases between them. The CDR3 has 16 amino acids. CDR3 sequence: CASSLLRGKGNTEAFF. CDR3 nucleotide sequence: TGTGCCAGCAGCTTATTAAGGGGCAAAGGGAACACTGAAGCTTTCTTT.

J is TRBJ1-2 and V is TRBV20-1; tentative D call: TRBD1 (6 bases). This CDR3 comprises 13 residues. Germline V lookup: CDR1 DFQATT, CDR2 SNEGSKA (reference sequence). The V end lost 5 bases, the J end lost 3 bases, and 13 bases lay between the germline ends. CDR3 sequence: CSAEIRGDYGYTF. CDR3 DNA: TGCAGTGCTGAGATAAGGGGGGACTATGGCTACACCTTC.

V is TRBV7-4 and J is TRBJ2-1, with 11 bases fitting TRBD2. Germline V lookup: CDR1 SGHVT, CDR2 SQSDAQ. The CDR3 has 17 residues. V trimming: 5 bases; J trimming: 6 bases; junction bases outside the gene matches: 12. Here the CDR3 DNA reads TGTGCCAGCAGCCACGGAGGTAGCGGGAGGGCCCTCAATGAGCAGTTCTTC. Protein: CASSHGGSGRALNEQFF.

This clonotype was observed a few times. V is TRBV6-2 or TRBV6-3 and J is TRBJ2-7; tentative D call: TRBD2 (6 bases). This CDR3 has 12 amino acids. The germline gives CDR1 MNHEY, CDR2 SVGEGT. Deletions cut 7 bases from V and 3 bases from J, with 10 bases between. The CDR3: CASNLGGYEQYF. DNA for the CDR3: TGTGCCAGCAATCTCGGGGGCTACGAGCAGTACTTC.

This clonotype has more than one count but fewer than ten. The gene calls are TRBV2 and TRBJ1-1; no firm D call. The CDR3 has 10 residues. Trimming removed 7 bases at V and 5 bases at J, with 5 bases between. Germline V gives CDR1 SNHLY, CDR2 FYNNEI. The CDR3 coding sequence is TGTGCCAGCATTGGAACTGAAGCTTTCTTT. Its translation: CASIGTEAFF.

This chain uses TRBV2 with TRBJ2-3, with D uncertain. This CDR3 spans 13 amino acids. CDR1 SNHLY and CDR2 FYNNEI come from the germline V gene. Deletions cut 8 bases from V and 3 bases from J, with 12 bases between. The CDR3 DNA reads TGTGCCAGCCAAGGTCGGGCGACAGATACGCAGTATTTT. This sequence encodes CASQGRATDTQYF.

The rearrangement links TRBV12-5 to TRBJ2-1; the D is unclear. The CDR3 runs to 11 residues. The germline V gene encodes CDR1 LGHNT and CDR2 FRNRAP. Trimming left V 1 base short and J 7 bases short, with 2 bases between. CDR3 DNA: TGTGCTAGTGGTTTGGGTAATGAGCAGTTCTTC. Translated, it gives CASGLGNEQFF.

This clonotype has just a few counts. The V call is TRBV7-8, the J call TRBJ2-7, with D unresolved. With 6 bases removed from V and 5 bases from J, the gap between germline ends came to 17 bases. This CDR3 contains 14 residues. The germline CDR1 and CDR2 sequences are SGHVS and FQNEAQ. The CDR3 protein is CASSTLGHQNEQYF. CDR3 DNA sequence: TGTGCCAGCAGTACTTTGGGCCACCAAAACGAGCAGTACTTC.

The table lists this clonotype with a few counts. The chain employs TRBV6-2 or TRBV6-3 and TRBJ2-7; weak D call: TRBD1 (6 bases). The germline V and J ends were trimmed by 6 bases and 4 bases, with 16 bases remaining between them. In germline, CDR1 is MNHEY, CDR2 SVGEGT. CDR3 length equals 14 residues. DNA for the CDR3: TGTGCCAGCAGCCAGGACAGCCCGTCTTACGAGCAGTACTTC. Translation: CASSQDSPSYEQYF.

The sample holds a few counts of this clonotype. The chain is built from TRBV7-2 and TRBJ2-7, with TRBD2 as a possible D gene (6 bases). The CDR3 is 14 residues long. Trimming shortened V by 1 base and J by 4 bases, and 11 bases separated the two germline ends. Germline V gene sequence: CDR1 SGHTA, CDR2 FQGNSA. Here the CDR3 DNA reads TGTGCCAGCAGCTTAGGGGCGGGGATGTACGAGCAGTACTTC. Its protein is CASSLGAGMYEQYF. Together with reference TRBV7-2 and TRBJ2-7, the CDR3 gives the full variable domain: GAGVSQSPSNKVTEKGKDVELRCDPISGHTALYWYRQSLGQGLEFLIYFQGNSAPDKSGLPSDRFSAERTGGSVSTLTIQRTQQEDSAVYLCASSLGAGMYEQYFGPGTRLTVT.

This clonotype was seen more than once but under ten times. The rearrangement joins TRBV7-9 to TRBJ1-2; D is perhaps TRBD1 (6 bases). The CDR3 is made up of 13 amino acids. V lost 6 bases and J 4 bases, leaving 12 bases between the germline ends. Germline-derived CDR1 and CDR2 are SEHNR and FQNEAQ (reference sequence). The CDR3 coding sequence is TGTGCCAGCAGTTCCGGGACACGCTATGGCTACACCTTC. It specifies CASSSGTRYGYTF.

The V call is TRBV6-1, the J call TRBJ2-1, with no clear D. Germline V CDR1 and CDR2: MNHNS, SASEGT. This CDR3 contains 14 residues. Trimming removed 2 bases from V and 6 bases from J, with 11 bases in between. The CDR3 region is CASSELGPLNEQFF. CDR3 coding DNA: TGTGCCAGCAGTGAACTTGGACCGCTCAATGAGCAGTTCTTC.

This clonotype was seen a few times. This sequence joins TRBV7-9 and TRBJ2-1, with 8 bases fitting TRBD2. This CDR3 comprises 15 residues. Per germline, CDR1 SEHNR and CDR2 FQNEAQ (reference sequence). Trimming removed 7 bases from V and 4 bases from J; junction bases left unmatched: 9. Written as DNA, the CDR3 is TGTGCCAGCACCCCCGGGACTAGACCTTACAATGAGCAGTTCTTC. Translating it yields CASTPGTRPYNEQFF.

This clonotype was detected ten times or more. The junction and the germline gene differ at one end; a read error may be behind it. The V and J genes are TRBV5-1 and TRBJ2-1; 9 bases are a match to TRBD2. The CDR3 is made up of 15 amino acids. Per germline, CDR1 SGHRS and CDR2 YFSETQ. CDR3 sequence (DNA): TGTGCCAGCAGCTTAGGACTAGCGACATACAATGAGCAGTTCTTC. Protein sequence: CASSLGLATYNEQFF.

This clonotype was seen a handful of times. The chain recombines TRBV7-2 with TRBJ1-4, with a tentative D call TRBD1 (6 bases). V lost 2 bases, J lost 4 bases, and 11 bases lay in between. The CDR3 has 15 residues. Germline V lookup: CDR1 SGHTA, CDR2 FQGNSA. The CDR3 loop is CASSLRQALNEKLFF. CDR3 nucleotides: TGTGCCAGCAGCTTACGACAGGCCCTTAATGAAAAACTGTTTTTT.

The CDR3 loop reads CASSLADWGDEQFF. The CDR3 DNA sequence: TGTGCCAGCAGTTTAGCGGACTGGGGCGATGAGCAGTTCTTC. The chain uses TRBV28 and TRBJ2-1, with D possibly called TRBD1 or TRBD2 (5 bases each). V was shortened by 2 bases and J by 8 bases, with 13 bases between the two germline ends. This CDR3 is 14 amino acids long. Germline CDR1 is MDHEN and CDR2 is SYDVKM. The variable domain in full, completed from reference TRBV28 and TRBJ2-1, reads DVKVTQSSRYLVKRTGEKVFLECVQDMDHENMFWYRQDPGLGLRLIYFSYDVKMKEKGDIPEGYSVSREKKERFSLILESASTNQTSMYLCASSLADWGDEQFFGPGTRLTVL.

Many counts were recorded for this clonotype. The chain carries TRBV7-2 and TRBJ2-6; no firm D call. Germline CDR1 SGHTA, CDR2 FQGNSA. Trimming shortened V by 5 bases and J by 8 bases, and 10 bases separated the two germline ends. The CDR3 is made up of 13 amino acids. Written as DNA, the CDR3 is TGTGCCAGCAGCCCTACCCTCACCAACGTCCTGACTTTC. Its translation: CASSPTLTNVLTF.

The V call is TRBV7-9, the J call TRBJ1-1, with D unresolved. This CDR3 has 15 residues. Trimming took off 4 bases at V and 1 base at J, with 13 bases between the two ends. CDR1 and CDR2 from the germline V gene are SEHNR and FQNEAQ (reference sequence). The DNA of the CDR3 is TGTGCCAGCAGCTCTGCCTTAGGGTGGAACACTGAAGCTTTCTTT. Translated: CASSSALGWNTEAFF. Looking up the rest from reference TRBV7-9 and TRBJ1-1 gives the full variable domain: DTGVSQNPRHKITKRGQNVTFRCDPISEHNRLYWYRQTLGQGPEFLTYFQNEAQLEKSRLLSDRFSAERPKGSFSTLEIQRTEQGDSAMYLCASSSALGWNTEAFFGQGTRLTVV.

This rearrangement joins TRBV7-2 to TRBJ2-5; tentative D call: TRBD2 (5 bases). CDR3 length equals 16 residues. V was shortened by 5 bases and J by 5 bases, with 21 bases between the two germline ends. Germline V gene lookup returns CDR1 SGHTA and CDR2 FQGNSA. The DNA of the CDR3 is TGTGCCAGCAGCCACCCGGGAAGCCTCACGAGGGAGACCCAGTACTTC. The encoded protein is CASSHPGSLTRETQYF.

The V gene is TRBV7-9, the J gene TRBJ2-7; 9 bases line up with TRBD2. Looked up from germline, CDR1 is SEHNR and CDR2 is FQNEAQ (reference sequence). V trimming: 3 bases; J trimming: 4 bases; junction bases outside the gene matches: 7. The CDR3 consists of 15 residues. The CDR3, as DNA: TGTGCCAGCAGCTTGGGCCCTAGCGGGGATTACGAGCAGTACTTC. This codes for CASSLGPSGDYEQYF.

This clonotype was observed many times. The CDR3 DNA follows: TGTGCCAGCAGTTCCCCGGGACAAAGCACAGATACGCAGTATTTT. This gives the protein CASSSPGQSTDTQYF. The V gene is TRBV28, the J gene TRBJ2-3; a possible D gene is TRBD1 (6 bases). Germline V gives CDR1 MDHEN, CDR2 SYDVKM. V shed 4 bases and J shed 0 bases, with 11 bases lying between them. The CDR3 covers 15 residues.

The V and J genes are TRBV27 and TRBJ1-1; D gene unclear. Germline loops: CDR1 MNHEY, CDR2 SMNVEV (reference sequence). The V end lost 6 bases, the J end lost 3 bases, and 11 bases lay between the germline ends. CDR3 length: 13 residues. CDR3 residues: CASRIKGHTEAFF. CDR3 bases: TGTGCCAGCAGAATTAAGGGCCACACTGAAGCTTTCTTT.

The chain links TRBV20-1 to TRBJ2-2; D might be TRBD1 (6 bases). Germline V gene sequence: CDR1 DFQATT, CDR2 SNEGSKA (reference sequence). CDR3 length: 15 amino acids. V gave up 2 bases and J gave up 2 bases, with 12 bases separating them. CDR3 sequence (DNA): TGCAGTGCTAGACTGGGGGCCATCAACACCGGGGAGCTGTTTTTT. It yields the protein CSARLGAINTGELFF.

The chain couples TRBV7-9 to TRBJ2-7; D remains ambiguous. Between the trimmed V and J ends, which lost 1 base and 0 bases, there was a span of 7 bases. Germline lookup yields CDR1 SEHNR and CDR2 FQNEAQ (reference sequence). The CDR3 runs 14 residues. The CDR3 sequence: CASSLDSSSYEQYF. DNA of the CDR3: TGTGCCAGCAGCTTAGACAGCAGCTCCTACGAGCAGTACTTC.

This clonotype was seen only a few times. The V call is TRBV6-2 or TRBV6-3, the J call TRBJ2-3; D unresolved. Germline V CDR1 and CDR2: MNHEY, SVGEGT. The CDR3 length is 14 residues. V dropped 5 bases and J dropped 6 bases, with 15 bases sitting between them. The CDR3: CASSPDRPGDTQYF. The CDR3 region has the DNA TGTGCCAGCAGTCCCGACCGGCCTGGGGATACGCAGTATTTT.

This clonotype was found a few times. V gene TRBV7-8 combines with J gene TRBJ2-1; the D gene could be TRBD1 or TRBD2 (5 bases each). CDR1 and CDR2 from the germline V gene are SGHVS and FQNEAQ. The ends were cut back, 3 bases at V and 5 bases at J, with 17 bases in the middle. The CDR3 length is 16 residues. The CDR3 DNA follows: TGTGCCAGCAGCTTGGGACCCTCACCGTTCAACAATGAGCAGTTCTTC. Its protein is CASSLGPSPFNNEQFF.

The chain is built from TRBV20-1 and TRBJ2-1, with TRBD2 as a possible D gene (5 bases). The ends were cut back, 4 bases at V and 8 bases at J, with 18 bases in the middle. CDR1 and CDR2 (germline): DFQATT, SNEGSKA (reference sequence). The CDR3 runs to 14 residues. The CDR3 coding sequence is TGCAGTGCTACAACCGGCGGGTTCGAGGATGAGCAGTTCTTC. Protein product: CSATTGGFEDEQFF.